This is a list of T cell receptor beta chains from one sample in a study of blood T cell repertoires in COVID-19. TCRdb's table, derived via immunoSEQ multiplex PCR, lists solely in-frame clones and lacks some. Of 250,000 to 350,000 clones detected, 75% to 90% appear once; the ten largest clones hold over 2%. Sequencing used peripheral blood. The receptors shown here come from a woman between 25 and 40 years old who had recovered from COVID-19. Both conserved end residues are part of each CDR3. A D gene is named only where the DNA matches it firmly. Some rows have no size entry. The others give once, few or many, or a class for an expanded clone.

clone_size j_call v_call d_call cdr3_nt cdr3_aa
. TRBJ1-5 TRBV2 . TGTGCCGGGGGCAGCAATCAGCCCCAGCATTTT CAGGSNQPQHF
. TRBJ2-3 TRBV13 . TGTGCCAGCAGCTTAGAGTCGGGGAGCACAGATACGCAGTATTTT CASSLESGSTDTQYF
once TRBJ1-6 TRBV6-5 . TGTGCCAGCAGGGATACAGGGATCAATTCACCCCTCCACTTT CASRDTGINSPLHF
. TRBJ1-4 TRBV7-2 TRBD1 TGTGCCAGCAGACGCGGACAGGGGCCAGAAAAACTGTTTTTT CASRRGQGPEKLFF
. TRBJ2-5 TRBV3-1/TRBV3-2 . TGTGCCAGCAGCCAACGCTCCGGGTGGGAGACCCAGTACTTC CASSQRSGWETQYF
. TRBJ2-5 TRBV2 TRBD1 TGTGCCAGCAGTCGGGACAGGGGCCAAGAGACCCAGTACTTC CASSRDRGQETQYF
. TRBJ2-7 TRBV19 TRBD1 TGTGCCAGTAGTATTGCCAAATCAGGGGGCATCTACGAGCAGTACTTC CASSIAKSGGIYEQYF
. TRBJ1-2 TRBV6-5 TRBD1 TGTGCCAGCAGCTCGACAGGGCGGTATGGCTACACCTTC CASSSTGRYGYTF
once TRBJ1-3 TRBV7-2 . TGTGCCAGCAGCCCTACGATTGGAAACACCATATATTTT CASSPTIGNTIYF
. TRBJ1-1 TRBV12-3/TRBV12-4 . TGTGCCAGCAGTACAGGAGCCACTGAAGCTTTCTTT CASSTGATEAFF
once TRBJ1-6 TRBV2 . TGTGCCAGCAGTGCCGACAGCTATAATTCACCCCTCCACTTT CASSADSYNSPLHF